Listed below are T cell receptor beta chains from one sample, sequenced in a study of T cells in Graves' hyperthyroidism and ophthalmopathy. One entry per CDR3 protein results from TCRdb running MiXCR on the multiplex PCR reads. The sample yields about 52,000 distinct CDR3 sequences, roughly 50% seen once. The specimen sequenced was blood. These receptors originate from a woman aged 45-60 years with Graves' ophthalmopathy. The CDR3 runs from the conserved cysteine through the conserved F or W. The order of the fields is V gene, CDR3 length, J gene, CDR3 protein.

>TRBV7-9|16|TRBJ2-1
CASPGETGSSYNEQFF
>TRBV7-8|15|TRBJ2-5
CASSRMTGRSPTQYF
>TRBV20-1|14|TRBJ2-7
CSAREEVWGHVQYF
>TRBV3-1|13|TRBJ2-1
CASGTSLLNEQFF
>TRBV29-1|13|TRBJ1-5
CSVGQEVLQPQHF
>TRBV20-1|13|TRBJ1-4
CSARDQGSEKLFF
>TRBV7-2|14|TRBJ2-2
CASSGTGGPGELFF
>TRBV24-1|14|TRBJ2-1
CATQEGGPYKEQFF
>TRBV6-1|14|TRBJ2-7
CASSLGTGGFEQYF
>TRBV20-1|14|TRBJ2-7
CSVRGDRGSYEQYF
>TRBV20-1|15|TRBJ2-5
CSASATGSDQETQYF